This T cell receptor (beta chain) was sequenced during a study of shared clonotypes between healthy human individuals. Regarding the study as a whole: Rarefaction demonstrated incomplete sorted-subset sequencing despite large depth.

As concerns this clone: Its antigen is unknown.

V lost 8 bases and J lost 15; bases outside the gene matches: 9. The CDR3 runs to 11 residues. Germline-derived CDR1 and CDR2 are MDHEN and SYDVKM. Original processing methods: ImmunoSEQ junction-only sequences lacked quality scores, so their filtering differed. Assay used: immunoSEQ multiplex PCR; TCRdb lists only in-frame clones, some missing. The V and J calls and clone size come from that table; D and trimming were worked out from the DNA. Of about 770,000 clones in the sample, roughly 72% are singletons; the top ten hold about 1.7%. Sequencing was performed on memory CD4+ T cells sorted from blood. Described subset: CD45RA-negative fraction. This clonotype was sampled from a woman under 40 in good health. This chain connects TRBV28 to TRBJ2-1, with 8 bases that match TRBD2. In nucleotides, the CDR3 is TGTGCCAGCCTCTGGGCGGGAGGTCGGTTCTTC. The encoded protein is CASLWAGGRFF.